These 16 T cell receptor beta chains originate from one sample sequenced in a study of Tregs in tolerant kidney transplant recipients. TCRdb's table, derived via immunoSEQ multiplex PCR, lists solely in-frame clones and lacks some. The data contain 20,000 to 25,000 clones, over 70% of them singletons. The nonmyeloablative bone marrow transplants came from related graft donors, with transient mixed chimerism. The sample in question was CD8+ T cells from blood (PBMCs), obtained 6 months after the transplant. Every receptor here comes from a human patient who received a combined kidney and bone marrow transplant. Some of the T cells may derive from the graft donor.

This sequence joins TRBV5-1 and TRBJ1-1; TRBD1 might be the D (6 bases). The V and J ends lost 1 base and 7 bases respectively, with 14 bases between them. CDR3 length: 14 residues. The germline gives CDR1 SGHRS, CDR2 YFSETQ. CDR3: CASSLWTDGREAFF. In nucleotides, the CDR3 is TGCGCCAGCAGCTTGTGGACAGACGGCCGTGAAGCTTTCTTT.

The chain recombines TRBV19 with TRBJ2-1; D gene uncertain. This CDR3 contains 13 residues. The V end was cut by 8 bases, the J end by 5 bases, with 13 bases between. Germline lookup yields CDR1 LNHDA and CDR2 SQIVND (reference sequence). The CDR3 DNA sequence: TGTGCCAGTTCTTCCGGGTCTAACAATGAGCAGTTCTTC. This codes for CASSSGSNNEQFF.

The rearrangement joins TRBV7-6 to TRBJ1-4; D possibly corresponds to TRBD1 (6 bases). CDR1 and CDR2 from the germline V gene are SGHVS and FNYEAQ. The V and J ends lost 5 bases and 8 bases respectively, with 18 bases between them. The CDR3 runs to 15 residues. The CDR3 bases are TGTGCCAGCAGCCCAAATTCAGGGGCGAGCGAAAAACTGTTTTTT. Its translation is CASSPNSGASEKLFF. Looking up the rest from reference TRBV7-6 and TRBJ1-4 gives the full variable domain: GAGVSQSPRYKVTKRGQDVALRCDPISGHVSLYWYRQALGQGPEFLTYFNYEAQQDKSGLPNDRFSAERPEGSISTLTIQRTEQRDSAMYRCASSPNSGASEKLFFGSGTQLSVL.

V and J are TRBV6-6 and TRBJ2-7, with TRBD1 identical over 8 bases. The germline gives CDR1 MNHNY, CDR2 SVGAGI (reference sequence). This CDR3 contains 15 residues. V gave up 1 base and J gave up 7 bases; unmatched junction bases: 9. The CDR3 DNA is TGTGCCAGCAGTTACTACGGGACAGGCCTACTGGAGCAGTACTTC. Protein: CASSYYGTGLLEQYF.

This chain uses TRBV19 with TRBJ2-5; 9 bases map to TRBD1. The last part of the DNA fits TRBJ2-7 better; the J call may be wrong. This CDR3 has 13 residues. Germline V gene data show CDR1 as LNHDA and CDR2 as SQIVND (reference sequence). CDR3 in amino acids: CASSAGQGNEQYF. In nucleotides, the CDR3 is TGTGCCAGTAGCGCGGGACAGGGTAACGAGCAGTACTTC.

The chain uses TRBV9 and TRBJ2-1, with 11 bases matching TRBD1. Trimming at V came to 3 bases and at J to 5 bases, leaving 7 bases not matched to a gene. The CDR3 covers 16 residues. CDR1 and CDR2 (germline): SGDLS, YYNGEE. CDR3 sequence: CASSASRDRGDNEQFF. The CDR3 DNA reads TGTGCCAGCAGCGCCTCCCGGGACAGGGGGGACAATGAGCAGTTCTTC.

The chain has TRBV19 and TRBJ1-5; D not certain. The germline V gene encodes CDR1 LNHDA and CDR2 SQIVND (reference sequence). The CDR3 is 13 amino acids. V shed 5 bases and J shed 3 bases, with 8 bases lying between them. The CDR3 is CASSGQNNQPQHF. The DNA for the CDR3 is TGTGCCAGTAGTGGGCAAAACAATCAGCCCCAGCATTTT.

CDR3 DNA sequence: TGTGCCAGCAGTTTAGGGGCCGGGGAGCTGTTTTTT. It is translated as CASSLGAGELFF. The chain couples TRBV6-6 to TRBJ2-2; the D gene is possibly TRBD1 (5 bases). The germline gives CDR1 MNHNY, CDR2 SVGAGI (reference sequence). CDR3 length: 12 residues. The V and J ends lost 4 bases and 6 bases respectively, with 6 bases between them.

The V and J genes are TRBV29-1 and TRBJ1-1; tentative D call: TRBD1 (5 bases). The V and J ends lost 6 bases and 0 bases respectively, with 11 bases between them. CDR1 SQVTM and CDR2 ANQGSEA come from the germline V gene. The CDR3 contains 13 residues. CDR3: CSVNGGVNTEAFF. The CDR3, as DNA: TGCAGCGTCAACGGGGGGGTGAACACTGAAGCTTTCTTT.

The chain links TRBV5-6 to TRBJ2-3; a possible D gene is TRBD2 (5 bases). Germline CDR1 SGHDT, CDR2 YYEEEE. V shed 2 bases and J shed 5 bases, with 9 bases lying between them. The length of the CDR3 is 13 residues. CDR3 region: CASSFGLGDTQYF. In DNA, the CDR3 is TGTGCCAGCAGCTTTGGACTGGGAGATACGCAGTATTTT.

The count of this clone is one. The chain links TRBV25-1 to TRBJ2-7, with a possible D match to TRBD2 (6 bases). Trimming left V 1 base short and J 3 bases short, with 10 bases between. This CDR3 region has 14 residues. CDR1 is MGHDK and CDR2 is SYGVNS in the germline V gene. CDR3 in DNA: TGTGCCAGCAGTGAATTCGGTAGCGGCTACGAGCAGTACTTC. The encoded protein is CASSEFGSGYEQYF.

V and J are TRBV10-2 and TRBJ2-5; TRBD1 is a possible D gene (6 bases). The J call may be mistaken, given a closer DNA end match to TRBJ2-7. Per the germline V gene, CDR1 is WSHSY and CDR2 is SAAADI. This CDR3 is 14 amino acids long. The CDR3 reads CASGPGGRAYEQYF. In nucleotides, the CDR3 is TGCGCCAGCGGGCCTGGGGGCAGGGCCTACGAGCAGTACTTC.

The genes are TRBV7-2 and TRBJ2-3, with 7 bases identical to TRBD2. The CDR3 loop spans 17 amino acids. Germline assignment: CDR1 SGHTA and CDR2 FQGNSA. With 6 bases clipped from V and 0 bases from J, the junction kept 12 bases outside the gene matches. Written as DNA, the CDR3 is TGTGCCAGCAGGGAAGGTAGAGCGGGACCTAGCACAGATACGCAGTATTTT. Translation gives CASREGRAGPSTDTQYF.

The chain joins TRBV2 to TRBJ1-5, with TRBD1 as a possible D gene (6 bases). Germline CDR1 is SNHLY and CDR2 is FYNNEI. V was cut by 4 bases and J by 3 bases, with 16 bases left in between. This CDR3 has 16 amino acids. In DNA form, the CDR3 reads TGTGCCAGCAGTGCCGGAAAAGGACAGTACAATCAGCCCCAGCATTTT. Residues: CASSAGKGQYNQPQHF.

The J gene is TRBJ2-1, the V gene TRBV11-2; D is possibly TRBD2 (5 bases). The V and J ends lost 2 bases and 10 bases respectively, with 9 bases between them. The CDR3 contains 12 residues. Per the germline V gene, CDR1 is SGHAT and CDR2 is FQNNGV. The CDR3 loop is CASSLIQREQFF. In DNA, the CDR3 is TGTGCCAGCAGCTTAATCCAGCGGGAGCAGTTCTTC.

The chain recombines TRBV18 with TRBJ1-2; 11 bases match TRBD1. The V and J ends lost 3 bases and 3 bases, in that order; junction bases with no gene match: 0. The germline gives CDR1 KGHSH, CDR2 LQKENI. The CDR3 runs to 14 residues. CDR3 protein: CASSPGQGDYGYTF. The DNA of the CDR3 is TGTGCCAGCTCACCGGGACAGGGGGACTATGGCTACACCTTC.